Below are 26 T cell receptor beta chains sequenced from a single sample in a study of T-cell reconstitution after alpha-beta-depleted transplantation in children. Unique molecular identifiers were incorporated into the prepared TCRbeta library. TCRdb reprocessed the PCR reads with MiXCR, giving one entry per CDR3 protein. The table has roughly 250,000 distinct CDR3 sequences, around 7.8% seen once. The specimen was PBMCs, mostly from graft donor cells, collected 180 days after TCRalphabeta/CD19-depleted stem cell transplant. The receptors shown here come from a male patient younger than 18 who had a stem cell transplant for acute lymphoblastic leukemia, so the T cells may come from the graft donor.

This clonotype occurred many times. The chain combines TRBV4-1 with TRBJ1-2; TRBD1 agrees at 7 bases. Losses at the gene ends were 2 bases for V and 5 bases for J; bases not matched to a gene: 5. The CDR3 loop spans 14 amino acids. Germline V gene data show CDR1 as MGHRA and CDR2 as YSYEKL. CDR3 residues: CASSQPGTAYGYTF. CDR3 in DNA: TGCGCCAGCAGCCAACCGGGGACAGCTTATGGCTACACCTTC.

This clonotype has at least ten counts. CDR3 nucleotides: TGTGCCAGCAGTTTCCAGGGGGAGAAGACCCAGTACTTC. Residues: CASSFQGEKTQYF. J is TRBJ2-5 and V is TRBV28, with 7 bases identical to TRBD1. This CDR3 is 13 amino acids long. Trimming at V came to 3 bases and at J to 6 bases, leaving 4 bases not matched to a gene. Looked up from germline, CDR1 is MDHEN and CDR2 is SYDVKM.

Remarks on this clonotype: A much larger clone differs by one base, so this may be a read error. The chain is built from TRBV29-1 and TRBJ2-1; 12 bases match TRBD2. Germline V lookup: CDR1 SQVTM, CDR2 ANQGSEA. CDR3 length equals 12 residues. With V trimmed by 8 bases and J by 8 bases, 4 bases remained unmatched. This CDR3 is CSRLAGVHEQFF. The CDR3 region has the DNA TGCAGCAGACTAGCGGGAGTTCATGAGCAGTTCTTC.

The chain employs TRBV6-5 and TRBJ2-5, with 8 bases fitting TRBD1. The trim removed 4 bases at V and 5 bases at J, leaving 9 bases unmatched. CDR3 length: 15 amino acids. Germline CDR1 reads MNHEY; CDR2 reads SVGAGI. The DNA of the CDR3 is TGTGCCAGCAGTTCCGGACAGGGATGGCAGGAGACCCAGTACTTC. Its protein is CASSSGQGWQETQYF.

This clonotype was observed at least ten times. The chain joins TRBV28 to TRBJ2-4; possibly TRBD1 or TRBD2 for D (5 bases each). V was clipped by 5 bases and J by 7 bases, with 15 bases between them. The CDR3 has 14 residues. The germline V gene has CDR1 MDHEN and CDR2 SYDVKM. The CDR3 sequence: CASSAPGDANIQYF. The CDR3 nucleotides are TGTGCCAGCAGTGCTCCCGGGGACGCGAACATTCAGTACTTC.

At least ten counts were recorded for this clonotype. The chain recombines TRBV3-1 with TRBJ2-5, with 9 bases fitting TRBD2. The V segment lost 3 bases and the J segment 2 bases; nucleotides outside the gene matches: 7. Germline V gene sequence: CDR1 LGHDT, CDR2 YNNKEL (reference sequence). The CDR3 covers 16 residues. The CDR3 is CASSHFSGGKQETQYF. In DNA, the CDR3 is TGTGCCAGCAGCCATTTTAGCGGGGGAAAGCAAGAGACCCAGTACTTC.

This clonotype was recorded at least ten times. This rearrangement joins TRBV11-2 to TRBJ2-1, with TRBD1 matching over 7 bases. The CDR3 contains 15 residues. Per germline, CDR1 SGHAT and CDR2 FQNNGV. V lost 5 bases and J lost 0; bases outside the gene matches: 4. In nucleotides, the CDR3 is TGTGCCAGCAGCATGTGGGACAGCTCCTACAATGAGCAGTTCTTC. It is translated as CASSMWDSSYNEQFF.

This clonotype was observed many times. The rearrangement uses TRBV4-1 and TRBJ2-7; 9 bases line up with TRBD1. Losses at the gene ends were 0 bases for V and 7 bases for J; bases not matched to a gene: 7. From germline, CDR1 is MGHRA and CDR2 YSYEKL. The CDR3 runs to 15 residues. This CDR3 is CASSQETGGRGEQYF. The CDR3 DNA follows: TGCGCCAGCAGCCAAGAAACAGGGGGCCGTGGGGAGCAGTACTTC.

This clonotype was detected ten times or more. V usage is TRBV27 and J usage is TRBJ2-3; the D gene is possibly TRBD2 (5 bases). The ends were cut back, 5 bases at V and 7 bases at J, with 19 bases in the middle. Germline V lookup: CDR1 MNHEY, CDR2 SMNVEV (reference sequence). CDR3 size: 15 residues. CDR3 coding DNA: TGTGCCAGCAGTGTTTATGGGAGTCGGGTAAATACGCAGTATTTT. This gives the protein CASSVYGSRVNTQYF.

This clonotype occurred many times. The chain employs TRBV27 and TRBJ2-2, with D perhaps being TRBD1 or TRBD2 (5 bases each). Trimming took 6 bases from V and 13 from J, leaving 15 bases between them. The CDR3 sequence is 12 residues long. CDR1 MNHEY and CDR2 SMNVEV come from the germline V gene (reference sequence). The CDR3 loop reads CASSLRPRGLFF. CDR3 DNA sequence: TGTGCCAGCAGCCTACGACCGAGGGGGCTGTTTTTT.

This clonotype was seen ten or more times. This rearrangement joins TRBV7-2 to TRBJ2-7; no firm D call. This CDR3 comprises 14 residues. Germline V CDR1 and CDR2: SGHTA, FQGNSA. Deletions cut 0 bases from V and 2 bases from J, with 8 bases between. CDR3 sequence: CASSLAVGAYEQYF. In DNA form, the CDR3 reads TGTGCCAGCAGCTTAGCGGTTGGAGCCTACGAGCAGTACTTC.

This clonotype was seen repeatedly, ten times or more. CDR3 protein: CASSLRLAGNTGELFF. CDR3 DNA: TGTGCCAGCAGCCTTAGACTAGCGGGTAACACCGGGGAGCTGTTTTTT. This chain uses TRBV9 with TRBJ2-2; TRBD2 agrees at 10 bases. V trimming: 4 bases; J trimming: 2 bases; junction bases outside the gene matches: 5. This CDR3 is 16 amino acids long. Germline V gene data show CDR1 as SGDLS and CDR2 as YYNGEE.

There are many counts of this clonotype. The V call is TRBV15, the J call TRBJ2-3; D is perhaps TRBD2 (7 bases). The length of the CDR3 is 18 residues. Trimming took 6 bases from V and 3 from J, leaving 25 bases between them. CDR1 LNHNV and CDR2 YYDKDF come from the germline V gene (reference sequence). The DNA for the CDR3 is TGTGCCACCAGGGTTGGACGGGGGGCTCCCCGGGTGACAGATACGCAGTATTTT. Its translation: CATRVGRGAPRVTDTQYF. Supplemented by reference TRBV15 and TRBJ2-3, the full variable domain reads DAMVIQNPRYQVTQFGKPVTLSCSQTLNHNVMYWYQQKSSQAPKLLFHYYDKDFNNEADTPDNFQSRRPNTSFCFLDIRSPGLGDTAMYLCATRVGRGAPRVTDTQYFGPGTRLTVL.

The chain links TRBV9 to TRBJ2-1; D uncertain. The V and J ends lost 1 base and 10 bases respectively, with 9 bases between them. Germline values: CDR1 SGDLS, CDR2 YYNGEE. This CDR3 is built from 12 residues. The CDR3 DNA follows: TGTGCCAGCAGCGTAAATGAGTTAGAGCAGTTCTTC. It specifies CASSVNELEQFF.

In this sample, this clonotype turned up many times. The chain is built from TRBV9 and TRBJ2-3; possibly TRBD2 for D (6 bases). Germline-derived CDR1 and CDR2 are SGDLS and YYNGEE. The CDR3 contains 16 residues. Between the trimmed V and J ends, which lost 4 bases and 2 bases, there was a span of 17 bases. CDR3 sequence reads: CASSPRRAPDTDTQYF. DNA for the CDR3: TGTGCCAGCAGCCCCCGGAGGGCCCCCGACACAGATACGCAGTATTTT.

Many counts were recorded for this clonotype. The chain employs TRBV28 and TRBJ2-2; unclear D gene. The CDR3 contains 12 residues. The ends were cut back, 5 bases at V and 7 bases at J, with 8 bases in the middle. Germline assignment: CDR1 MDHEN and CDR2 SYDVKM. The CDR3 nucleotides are TGTGCCAGCAGTCCGACCGGCGGGGAGCTGTTTTTT. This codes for CASSPTGGELFF.

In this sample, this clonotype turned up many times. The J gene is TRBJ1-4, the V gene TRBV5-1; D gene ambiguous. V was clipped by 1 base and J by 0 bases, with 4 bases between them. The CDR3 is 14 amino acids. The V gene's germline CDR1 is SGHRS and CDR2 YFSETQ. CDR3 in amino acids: CASSLNPTNEKLFF. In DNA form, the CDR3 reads TGCGCCAGCAGCTTGAACCCAACTAATGAAAAACTGTTTTTT.

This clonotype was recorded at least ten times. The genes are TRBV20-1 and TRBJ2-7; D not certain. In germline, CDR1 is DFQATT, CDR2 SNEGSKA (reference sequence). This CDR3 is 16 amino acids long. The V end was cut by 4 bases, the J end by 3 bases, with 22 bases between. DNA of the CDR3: TGCAGTGCTACTAAGTCGAATGTCCAAACTTACTACGAGCAGTACTTC. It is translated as CSATKSNVQTYYEQYF.

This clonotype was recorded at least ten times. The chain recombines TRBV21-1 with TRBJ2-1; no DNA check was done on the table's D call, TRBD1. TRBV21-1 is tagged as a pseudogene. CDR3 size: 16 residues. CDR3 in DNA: TGTGCCAGCATAAAGGACTGGGGATTCGGCTACAATGAGCAGTTCTTC. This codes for CASIKDWGFGYNEQFF.

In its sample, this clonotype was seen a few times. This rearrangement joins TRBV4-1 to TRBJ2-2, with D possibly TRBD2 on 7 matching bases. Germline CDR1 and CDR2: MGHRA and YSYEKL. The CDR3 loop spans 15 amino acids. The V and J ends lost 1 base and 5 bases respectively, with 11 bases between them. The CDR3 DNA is TGCGCCAGCAGCCAAGGGGGGGGGCAGACCGGGGAGCTGTTTTTT. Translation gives CASSQGGGQTGELFF.

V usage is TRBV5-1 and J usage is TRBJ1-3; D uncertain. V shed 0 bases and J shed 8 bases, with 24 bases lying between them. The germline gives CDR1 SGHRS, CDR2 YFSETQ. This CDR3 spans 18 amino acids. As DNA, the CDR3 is TGCGCCAGCAGCTTGGTGATCGGAGCAGGCCCAGGAGGTGACACCATATATTTT. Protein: CASSLVIGAGPGGDTIYF.

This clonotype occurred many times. In DNA, the CDR3 is TGCGCCAGCTCAGGAACTCCCAGCTCCTACAATGAGCAGTTCTTC. Its protein product is CASSGTPSSYNEQFF. This chain links TRBV5-1 with TRBJ2-1, with D uncertain. Trimming removed 7 bases from V and 0 bases from J, with 14 bases in between. The CDR3 runs 15 residues. The germline V gene has CDR1 SGHRS and CDR2 YFSETQ.

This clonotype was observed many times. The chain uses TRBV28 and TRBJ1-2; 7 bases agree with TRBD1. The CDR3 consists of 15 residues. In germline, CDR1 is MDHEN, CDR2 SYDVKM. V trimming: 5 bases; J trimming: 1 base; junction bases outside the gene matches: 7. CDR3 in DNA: TGTGCCAGCAGTACCGGCCGGGACAGTAACTATGGCTACACCTTC. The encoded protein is CASSTGRDSNYGYTF.

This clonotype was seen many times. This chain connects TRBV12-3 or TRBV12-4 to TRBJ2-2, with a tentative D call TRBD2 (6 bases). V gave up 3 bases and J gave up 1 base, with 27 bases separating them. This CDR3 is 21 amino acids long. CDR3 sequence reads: CASSFSTVGLVGPRNTGELFF. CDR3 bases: TGTGCCAGCAGTTTTTCGACTGTGGGACTGGTGGGACCGAGGAACACCGGGGAGCTGTTTTTT.

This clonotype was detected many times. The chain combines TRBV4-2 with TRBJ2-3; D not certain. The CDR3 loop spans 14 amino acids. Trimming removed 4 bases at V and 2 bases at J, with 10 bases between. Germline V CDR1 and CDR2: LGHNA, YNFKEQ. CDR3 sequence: CASSLSHFTDTQYF. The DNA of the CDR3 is TGTGCCAGCAGCCTTAGTCACTTCACAGATACGCAGTATTTT.

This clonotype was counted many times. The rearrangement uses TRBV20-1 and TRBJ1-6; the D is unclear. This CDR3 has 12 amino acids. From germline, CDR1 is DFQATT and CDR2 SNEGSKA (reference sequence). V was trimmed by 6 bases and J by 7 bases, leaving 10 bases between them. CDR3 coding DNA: TGCAGTGCCTCAAGGAGAAATTCACCCCTCCACTTT. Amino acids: CSASRRNSPLHF.